This T cell receptor beta chain stems from a study of T cell clusters in autoimmune cytopenias. Study conclusions and caveats: Physiological T cell clusters of healthy donors were apparently absent in primary autoimmune cytopenia patients.

TRB rearrangements were amplified by touch-down multiplex PCR with mixed TRB-A/B primers. TCRdb reanalyzed the multiplex PCR reads, giving one entry per CDR3 protein sequence and no DNA. This repertoire includes 3,700 or so distinct CDR3 sequences. TRB amplification used 200 to 250 ng of peripheral blood genomic DNA. This clonotype is identified as medium-sized from frequency. Its target is not known. The data were also submitted as part of a second study, on T cell repertoires in aging, cancer and after chemotherapy. This second study says: Clear clonal overlap appeared across healthy donor samples taken over several months to years. Median generation probability rose over the chemotherapy interval in each cancer cohort, suggesting rebound thymic output.

The sequence was obtained from a human donor in good health. Sequencing was carried out using peripheral blood.

This CDR3 reads CASSQARLRNSPLHF. The chain combines TRBV19 with TRBJ1-6. CDR1 and CDR2 from the germline V gene are LNHDA and SQIVND (reference sequence). The CDR3 runs to 15 residues.